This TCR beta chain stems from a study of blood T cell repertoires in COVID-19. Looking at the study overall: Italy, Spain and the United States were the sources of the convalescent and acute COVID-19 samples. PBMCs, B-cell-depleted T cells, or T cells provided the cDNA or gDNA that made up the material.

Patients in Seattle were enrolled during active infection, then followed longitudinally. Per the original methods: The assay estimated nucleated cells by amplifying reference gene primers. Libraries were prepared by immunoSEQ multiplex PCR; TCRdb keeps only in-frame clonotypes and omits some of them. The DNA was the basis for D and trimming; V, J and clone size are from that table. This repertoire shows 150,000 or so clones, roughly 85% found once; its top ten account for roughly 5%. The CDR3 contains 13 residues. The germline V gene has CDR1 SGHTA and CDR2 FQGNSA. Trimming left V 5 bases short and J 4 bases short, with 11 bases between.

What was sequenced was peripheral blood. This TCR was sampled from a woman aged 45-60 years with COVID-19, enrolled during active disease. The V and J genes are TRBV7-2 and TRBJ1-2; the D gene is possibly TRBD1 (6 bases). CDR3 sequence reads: CASSAQGSYGYTF. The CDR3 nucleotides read TGTGCCAGCAGCGCCCAGGGGTCCTATGGCTACACCTTC.